Each of the 10 T cell receptor beta chains below was sequenced from the same sample in a study of shared clonotypes between healthy human individuals. Measured with immunoSEQ multiplex PCR; TCRdb has only the in-frame clones, and not every one. This sample has roughly 700,000 clones; about 74% occur once, and the top ten carry under 2%. What was sequenced was memory CD4+ T cells sorted from blood. Subset noted: CD45RA-negative fraction. These receptors all stem from a woman aged 25-40 years in good health.

The chain carries TRBV7-2 and TRBJ1-3, with D unresolved. The length of the CDR3 is 15 residues. Germline-derived CDR1 and CDR2 are SGHTA and FQGNSA. V gave up 0 bases and J gave up 0 bases, with 6 bases separating them. CDR3 in amino acids: CASSLAHSSGNTIYF. In DNA form, the CDR3 reads TGTGCCAGCAGCTTAGCCCACTCCTCTGGAAACACCATATATTTT.

V gene TRBV2 combines with J gene TRBJ1-2, with D possibly TRBD1 on 6 matching bases. Trimming shortened V by 6 bases and J by 8 bases, and 25 bases separated the two germline ends. CDR1 is SNHLY and CDR2 is FYNNEI in the germline V gene. The CDR3 sequence is 16 residues long. Written as DNA, the CDR3 is TGTGCCAGCAGGAGGGAGCTGATTGGGGGGCCCATCGGCTACACCTTC. Translating gives CASRRELIGGPIGYTF.

The J gene is TRBJ2-3, the V gene TRBV15, with D possibly TRBD1 on 5 matching bases. This CDR3 has 18 amino acids. The germline gives CDR1 LNHNV, CDR2 YYDKDF (reference sequence). V lost 3 bases and J 0 bases, leaving 19 bases between the germline ends. CDR3 in amino acids: CATSREYRTSYSTDTQYF. DNA for the CDR3: TGTGCCACCAGCAGGGAATACAGGACATCTTATAGCACAGATACGCAGTATTTT.

The CDR3 here is CASKKGQGAGKLFF. The CDR3 region has the DNA TGTGCCAGCAAAAAAGGACAGGGTGCTGGAAAACTGTTTTTT. The rearrangement links TRBV25-1 to TRBJ1-4; 8 positions agree with TRBD1. V was clipped by 7 bases and J by 10 bases; unmatched bases: 11. In germline, CDR1 is MGHDK, CDR2 SYGVNS. This CDR3 contains 14 residues.

The CDR3 here is CASSLPNSGNTIYF. CDR3 coding DNA: TGTGCCAGCAGTTTACCCAACTCTGGAAACACCATATATTTT. The V and J genes are TRBV28 and TRBJ1-3; D remains unclear. The CDR3 totals 14 residues. Germline V gives CDR1 MDHEN, CDR2 SYDVKM. V was shortened by 2 bases and J by 0 bases, with 5 bases between the two germline ends.

The rearrangement uses TRBV7-2 and TRBJ2-7; D gene ambiguous. CDR1 and CDR2 from the germline V gene are SGHTA and FQGNSA. The CDR3 sequence is 14 residues long. V shed 2 bases and J shed 0 bases, with 8 bases lying between them. The CDR3, as DNA: TGTGCCAGCAGCTTATCGGGTAGCTCCTACGAGCAGTACTTC. Its protein product is CASSLSGSSYEQYF.

This sequence joins TRBV4-2 and TRBJ2-3, with D possibly being TRBD1 (6 bases). Germline values: CDR1 LGHNA, CDR2 YNFKEQ. CDR3 length: 15 amino acids. V lost 0 bases, J lost 4 bases, and 11 bases lay in between. DNA for the CDR3: TGTGCCAGCAGCCAAGACCAGAACAGGGCAGATACGCAGTATTTT. Translation: CASSQDQNRADTQYF.

The rearrangement uses TRBV7-8 and TRBJ1-3; weak D call: TRBD1 (6 bases). The germline V gene has CDR1 SGHVS and CDR2 FQNEAQ. The CDR3 is 18 amino acids. Trimming left V 5 bases short and J 8 bases short, with 28 bases between. The CDR3 DNA is TGTGCCAGCAGCCCCGGTGTTGCCGCGGTCCTAGGGGGTTACACCATATATTTT. Translating it yields CASSPGVAAVLGGYTIYF.

The chain recombines TRBV6-5 with TRBJ2-1, with no clear D. Germline V gene sequence: CDR1 MNHEY, CDR2 SVGAGI. This CDR3 is built from 13 residues. V was cut by 4 bases and J by 2 bases, with 6 bases left in between. CDR3 sequence: CASSSAPYNEQFF. The CDR3 coding sequence is TGTGCCAGCAGTTCTGCCCCCTACAATGAGCAGTTCTTC.

The chain couples TRBV4-2 to TRBJ2-5; TRBD2 matches at 7 bases. The CDR3 is 16 residues long. Trimming cost V 2 bases and J 3 bases; bases outside gene matches: 9. CDR1 is LGHNA, CDR2 YNFKEQ, per germline. CDR3 coding DNA: TGTGCCAGCAGCCAAACTTTGTGGAGCGGGGAAGAGACCCAGTACTTC. Protein product: CASSQTLWSGEETQYF.